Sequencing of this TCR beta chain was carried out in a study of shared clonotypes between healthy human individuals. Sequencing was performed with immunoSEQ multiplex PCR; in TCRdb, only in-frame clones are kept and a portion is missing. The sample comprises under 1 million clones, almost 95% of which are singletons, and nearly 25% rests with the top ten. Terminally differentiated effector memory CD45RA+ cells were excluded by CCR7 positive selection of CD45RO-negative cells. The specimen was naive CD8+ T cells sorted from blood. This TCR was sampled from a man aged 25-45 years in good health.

CDR3 protein: CSVLLTTTYEQYF. DNA for the CDR3: TGCAGCGTTCTTCTGACCACGACCTACGAGCAGTACTTC. V gene TRBV29-1 combines with J gene TRBJ2-7; D unclear. Trimming cost V 5 bases and J 2 bases, with 13 bases left between them. Germline CDR1 and CDR2: SQVTM and ANQGSEA. This CDR3 comprises 13 residues.